This is a list of T cell receptor beta chains from one sample in a study of identical twins. Using its own MiXCR run on the 5' RACE reads, TCRdb lists one record per CDR3 protein. The table has roughly 750,000 distinct CDR3 sequences, about 20% seen once. These same records also appear under a second study, on T cells expressing NK-cell markers.

The sample taken for sequencing was PBMCs. These receptor sequences come from a woman between 18 and 29 years old in good health. The CDR3 runs from the conserved cysteine through the conserved F or W. A D gene is named only where the DNA matches it firmly. Some rows have no size entry. The others give once, few or many, or a class for an expanded clone.

>NA|TRBJ1-2|14|TRBV12-3/TRBV12-4|few
TGTGCCAGCAGTTCCGTCGGGACAAACTATGGCTACACCTTC
CASSSVGTNYGYTF
>NA|TRBJ1-1|13|TRBV12-3/TRBV12-4|NA
TGTGCCAGCAGTTTGGCAGGTAGGGCTGAAGCTTTCTTT
CASSLAGRAEAFF
>TRBD2|TRBJ2-1|17|TRBV10-2|few
TGCGCCAGCAGGAGACTAGCGGGGGGGCTTCGGGACAATGAGCAGTTCTTC
CASRRLAGGLRDNEQFF
>NA|TRBJ1-2|12|TRBV5-1|few
TGCGCCAGCAGCTTGTCAGGGGAAGGCTACACCTTC
CASSLSGEGYTF
>TRBD2|TRBJ2-5|13|TRBV12-3/TRBV12-4|NA
TGTGCCAGCAGTTACGCGGGAGGGGAGACCCAGTACTTC
CASSYAGGETQYF
>NA|TRBJ2-5|16|TRBV15|few
TGTGCCACCAGCAACGGTGAGGGCGGATTCCGAGAGACCCAGTACTTC
CATSNGEGGFRETQYF
>NA|TRBJ1-1|12|TRBV7-9|many
TGTGCCAGCAGCTCAGGACGAACTGAAGCTTTCTTT
CASSSGRTEAFF
>TRBD2|TRBJ2-5|15|TRBV11-2|few
TGTGCCAGCAGCTTCATCCTAGCGGGGAGAGAGACCCAGTACTTC
CASSFILAGRETQYF
>NA|TRBJ1-5|13|TRBV12-3/TRBV12-4|few
TGTGCCAGCAGTTTAGCGCGTCAAGGGGCTGAGCATTTT
CASSLARQGAEHF
>NA|TRBJ2-7|11|TRBV3-1|few
TGTGCCAGCGGCGCTACCTACGAGCAGTACTTC
CASGATYEQYF
>NA|TRBJ2-1|15|TRBV6-4|few
TGTGCCAGCAGTGAGGCAACGGGTCGTACGAATGAGCAGTTCTTC
CASSEATGRTNEQFF
>NA|TRBJ1-4|14|TRBV5-8|NA
TGTGCCAGCAGCCCGGGTTTAGGGAACGAAAAACTGTTTTTT
CASSPGLGNEKLFF
>TRBD1|TRBJ1-5|16|TRBV5-5|few
TGTGCCAGCAGTTTAAGACAGGGAGTGGGCAATCAGCCCCAGCATTTT
CASSLRQGVGNQPQHF
>NA|TRBJ2-1|17|TRBV29-1|NA
TGCAGCGTTGTAAAATCTACCTTTTCCCGCTCCTACAATGAGCAGTTCTTC
CSVVKSTFSRSYNEQFF
>NA|TRBJ2-7|12|TRBV29-1|few
TGCAGCGTTGAAACGAACTCCTACGAGCAGTACTTC
CSVETNSYEQYF